This is a list of T cell receptor beta chains from one sample in a study of shared T cell receptors in the human thymus. Repertoires were generated with immunoSEQ multiplex PCR, while TCRdb's copy carries only in-frame clones and drops some. The table shows hundreds of thousands of clones, with around 78% occurring only once. The same specimen was also included in a second study, on human thymus T cells.

The sequenced material came from thymocytes. Receptors originate from a boy younger than two with a congenital heart defect. Both conserved end residues are part of each CDR3.

>TRBJ2-7|TRBV5-4
CASSNTSGKGPSYEQYF
>TRBJ2-1|TRBV6-4
CASIGGHEQFF
>TRBJ2-7|TRBV7-6
CASSLGQRPTYEQYF
>TRBJ2-1|TRBV5-1
CASRTTRDEQFF
>TRBJ2-5|TRBV11-3
CASSLDRDSGNRGWQETQYF
>TRBJ2-7|TRBV6-6
CASSLGLHSYEQYF
>TRBJ2-5|TRBV7-3
CASSLASGKEETQYF
>TRBJ2-7|TRBV7-9
CASSPGLAGGSNEQYF
>TRBJ1-1|TRBV18
CASSPGGQGRTEAFF
>TRBJ2-7|TRBV4-2
CASSQAKTGKNYYEQYF
>TRBJ2-2|TRBV30
CAWTGSGKNTGGLFF
>TRBJ2-7|TRBV5-1
CASSPLGRYSYEQYF
>TRBJ1-2|TRBV28
CASSFWGVYGYTF
>TRBJ2-2|TRBV19
CASSIPSGGELFF
>TRBJ1-2|TRBV5-1
CASSLEGQIYGYTF
>TRBJ2-7|TRBV10-3
CAPRRQGATSPYEQYF